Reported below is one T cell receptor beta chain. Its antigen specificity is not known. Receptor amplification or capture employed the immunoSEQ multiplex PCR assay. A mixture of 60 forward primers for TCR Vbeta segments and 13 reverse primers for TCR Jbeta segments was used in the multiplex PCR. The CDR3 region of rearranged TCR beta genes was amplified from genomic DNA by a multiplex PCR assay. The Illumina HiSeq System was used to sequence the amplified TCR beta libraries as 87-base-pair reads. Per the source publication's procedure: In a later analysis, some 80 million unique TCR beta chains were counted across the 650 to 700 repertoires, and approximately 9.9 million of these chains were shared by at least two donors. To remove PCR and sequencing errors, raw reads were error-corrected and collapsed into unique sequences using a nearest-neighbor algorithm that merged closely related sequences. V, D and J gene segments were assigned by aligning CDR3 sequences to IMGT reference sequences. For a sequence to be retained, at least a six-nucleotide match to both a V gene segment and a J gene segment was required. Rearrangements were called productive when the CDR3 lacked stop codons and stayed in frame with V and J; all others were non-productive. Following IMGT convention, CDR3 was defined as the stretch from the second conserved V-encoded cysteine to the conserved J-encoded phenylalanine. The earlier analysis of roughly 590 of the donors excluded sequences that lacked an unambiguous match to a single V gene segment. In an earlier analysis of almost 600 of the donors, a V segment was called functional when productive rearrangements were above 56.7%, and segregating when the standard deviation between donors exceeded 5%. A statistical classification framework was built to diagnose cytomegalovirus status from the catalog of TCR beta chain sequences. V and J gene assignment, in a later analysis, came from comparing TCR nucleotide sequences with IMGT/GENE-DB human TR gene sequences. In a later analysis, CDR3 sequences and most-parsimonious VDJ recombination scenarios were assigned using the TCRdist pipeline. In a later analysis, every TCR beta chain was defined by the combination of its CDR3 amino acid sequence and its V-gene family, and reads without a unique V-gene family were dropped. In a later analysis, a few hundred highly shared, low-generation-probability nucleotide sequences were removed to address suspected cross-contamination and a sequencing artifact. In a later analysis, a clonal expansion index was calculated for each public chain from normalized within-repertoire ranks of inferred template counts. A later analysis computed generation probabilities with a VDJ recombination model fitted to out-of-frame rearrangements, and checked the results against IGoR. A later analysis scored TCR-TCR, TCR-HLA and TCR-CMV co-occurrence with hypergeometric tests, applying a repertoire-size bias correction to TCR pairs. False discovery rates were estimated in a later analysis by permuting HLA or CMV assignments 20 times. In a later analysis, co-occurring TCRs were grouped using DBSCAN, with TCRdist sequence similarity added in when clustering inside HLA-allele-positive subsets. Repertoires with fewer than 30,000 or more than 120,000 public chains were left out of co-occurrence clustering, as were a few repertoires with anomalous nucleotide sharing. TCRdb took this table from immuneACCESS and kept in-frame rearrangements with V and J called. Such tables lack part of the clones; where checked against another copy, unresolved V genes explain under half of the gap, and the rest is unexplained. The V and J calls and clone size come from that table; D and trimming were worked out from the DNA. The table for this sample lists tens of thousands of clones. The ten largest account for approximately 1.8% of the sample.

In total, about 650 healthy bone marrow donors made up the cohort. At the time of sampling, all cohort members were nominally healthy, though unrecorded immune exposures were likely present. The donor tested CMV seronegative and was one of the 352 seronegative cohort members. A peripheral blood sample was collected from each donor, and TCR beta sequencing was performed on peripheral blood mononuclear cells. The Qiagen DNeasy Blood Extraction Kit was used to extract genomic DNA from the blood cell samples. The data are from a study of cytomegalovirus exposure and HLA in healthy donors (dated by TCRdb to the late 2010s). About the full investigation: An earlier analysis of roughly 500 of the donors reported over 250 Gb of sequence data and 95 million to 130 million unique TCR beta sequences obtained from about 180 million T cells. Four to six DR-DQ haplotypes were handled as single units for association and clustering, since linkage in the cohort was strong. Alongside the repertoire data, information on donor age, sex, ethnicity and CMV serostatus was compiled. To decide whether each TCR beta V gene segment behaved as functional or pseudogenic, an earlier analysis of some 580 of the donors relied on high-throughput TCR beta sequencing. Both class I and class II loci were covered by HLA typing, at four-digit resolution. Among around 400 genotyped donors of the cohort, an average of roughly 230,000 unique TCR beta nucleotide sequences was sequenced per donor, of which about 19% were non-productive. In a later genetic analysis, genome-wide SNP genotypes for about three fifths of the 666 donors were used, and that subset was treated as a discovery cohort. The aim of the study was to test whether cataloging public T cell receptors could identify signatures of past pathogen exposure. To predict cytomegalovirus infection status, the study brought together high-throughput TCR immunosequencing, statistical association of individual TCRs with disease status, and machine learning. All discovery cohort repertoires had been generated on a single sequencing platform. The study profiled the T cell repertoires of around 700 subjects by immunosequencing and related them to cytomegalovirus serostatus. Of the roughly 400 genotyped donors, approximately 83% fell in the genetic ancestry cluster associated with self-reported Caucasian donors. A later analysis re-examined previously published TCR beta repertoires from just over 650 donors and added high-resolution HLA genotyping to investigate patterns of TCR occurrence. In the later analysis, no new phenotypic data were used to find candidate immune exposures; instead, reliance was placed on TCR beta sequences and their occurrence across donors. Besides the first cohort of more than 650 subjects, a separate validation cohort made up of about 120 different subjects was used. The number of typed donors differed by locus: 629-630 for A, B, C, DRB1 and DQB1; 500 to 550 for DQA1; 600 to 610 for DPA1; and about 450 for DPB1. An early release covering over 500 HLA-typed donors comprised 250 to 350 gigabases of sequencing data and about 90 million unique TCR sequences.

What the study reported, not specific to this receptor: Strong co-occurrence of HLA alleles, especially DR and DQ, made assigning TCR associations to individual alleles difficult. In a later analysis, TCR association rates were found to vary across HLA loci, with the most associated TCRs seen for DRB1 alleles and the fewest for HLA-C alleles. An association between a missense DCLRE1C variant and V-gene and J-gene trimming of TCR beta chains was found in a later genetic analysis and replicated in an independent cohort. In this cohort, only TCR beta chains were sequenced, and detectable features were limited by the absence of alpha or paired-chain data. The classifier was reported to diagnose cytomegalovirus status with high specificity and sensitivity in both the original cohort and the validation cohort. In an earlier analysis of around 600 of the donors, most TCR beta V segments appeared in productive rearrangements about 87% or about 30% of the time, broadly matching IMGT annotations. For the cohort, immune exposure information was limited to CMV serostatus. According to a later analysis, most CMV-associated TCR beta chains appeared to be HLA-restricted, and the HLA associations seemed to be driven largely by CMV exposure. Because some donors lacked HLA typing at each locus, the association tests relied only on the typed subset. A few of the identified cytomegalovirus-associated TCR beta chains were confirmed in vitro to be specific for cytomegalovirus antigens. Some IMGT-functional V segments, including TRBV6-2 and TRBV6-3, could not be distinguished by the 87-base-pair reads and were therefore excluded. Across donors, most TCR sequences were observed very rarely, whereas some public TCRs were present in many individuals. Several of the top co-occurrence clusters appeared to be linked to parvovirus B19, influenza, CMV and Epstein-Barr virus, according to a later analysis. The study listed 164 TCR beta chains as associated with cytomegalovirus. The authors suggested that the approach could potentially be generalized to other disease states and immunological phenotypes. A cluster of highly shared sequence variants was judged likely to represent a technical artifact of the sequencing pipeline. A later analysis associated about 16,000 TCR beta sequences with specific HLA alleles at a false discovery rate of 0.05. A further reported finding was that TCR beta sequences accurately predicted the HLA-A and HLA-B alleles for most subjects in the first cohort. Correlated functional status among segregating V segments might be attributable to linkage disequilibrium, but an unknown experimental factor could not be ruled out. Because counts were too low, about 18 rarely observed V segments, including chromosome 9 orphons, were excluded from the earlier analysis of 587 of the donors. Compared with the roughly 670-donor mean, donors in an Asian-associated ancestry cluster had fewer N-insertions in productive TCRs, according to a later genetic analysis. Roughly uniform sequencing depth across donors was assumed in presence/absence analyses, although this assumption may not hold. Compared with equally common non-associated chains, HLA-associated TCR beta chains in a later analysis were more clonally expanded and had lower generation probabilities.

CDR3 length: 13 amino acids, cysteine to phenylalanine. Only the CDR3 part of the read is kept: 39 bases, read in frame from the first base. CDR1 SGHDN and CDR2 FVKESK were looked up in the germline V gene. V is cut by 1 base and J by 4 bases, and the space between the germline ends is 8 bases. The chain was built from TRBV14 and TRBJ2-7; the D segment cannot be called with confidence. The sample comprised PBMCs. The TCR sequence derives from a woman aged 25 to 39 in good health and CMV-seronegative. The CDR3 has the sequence CASSQVGPYEQYF. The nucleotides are TGTGCCAGCAGCCAAGTCGGTCCTTACGAGCAGTACTTC.